This paragraph reports one TCR beta chain. No antigen is known for it. Produced via immunoSEQ multiplex PCR; TCRdb's table is partial and in-frame only. The sample has roughly 680,000 clones, 55% to 80% seen once. Germline V gives CDR1 SGHTA, CDR2 FQGNSA. V lost 6 bases and J lost 8, with 20 bases in between. The CDR3 extends over 15 amino acids. These data come from a study of shared clonotypes between healthy human individuals. Points from the study as a whole: Naive subsets typically showed greater estimated richness than memory subsets.

The sample taken for sequencing was memory CD4+ T cells sorted from blood. Subset of the sample: CD45RA-negative fraction. J is TRBJ2-1 and V is TRBV7-2; D unresolved. This receptor was obtained from a woman in her 30s in good health. CDR3 sequence reads: CASSQSGGKIHEQFF. The CDR3 nucleotides are TGTGCCAGCAGTCAATCAGGTGGGAAGATCCATGAGCAGTTCTTC.